This entry lists 8 T cell receptor beta chains sequenced from one sample in a study of T-cell reconstitution after alpha-beta-depleted transplantation in children. As it was prepared, the TCRbeta library received unique molecular identifiers. TCRdb re-called the PCR reads through MiXCR, storing one row per CDR3 protein. The profile shows about 260,000 distinct CDR3 sequences, 9.5% to 13% of them singletons. This specimen consisted of peripheral blood, obtained 180 days after TCRalphabeta/CD19-depleted stem cell transplant. The receptors were gathered from a male patient aged 2 to 9 who had a stem cell transplant for chronic granulomatous disease, so the T cells may come from the graft donor.

This clonotype was counted ten times or more. J is TRBJ1-2 and V is TRBV12-3 or TRBV12-4, with D possibly TRBD1 on 5 matching bases. This CDR3 has 13 amino acids. V gave up 5 bases and J gave up 2 bases, with 9 bases separating them. The CDR3 spells CASSRDGNYGYTF. The CDR3 coding sequence is TGTGCCAGCAGTCGGGACGGAAACTATGGCTACACCTTC.

At least ten counts were recorded for this clonotype. The V and J genes are TRBV5-1 and TRBJ1-2; 7 bases align to TRBD1. V dropped 0 bases and J dropped 4; count of bases not matched to a gene: 3. The CDR3 runs to 14 residues. The germline gives CDR1 SGHRS, CDR2 YFSETQ. In DNA, the CDR3 is TGCGCCAGCAGCTTGGAGGGGACAGCCTATGGCTACACCTTC. Translation gives CASSLEGTAYGYTF. The full variable domain, completed using reference TRBV5-1 and TRBJ1-2, is KAGVTQTPRYLIKTRGQQVTLSCSPISGHRSVSWYQQTPGQGLQFLFEYFSETQRNKGNFPGRFSGRQFSNSRSEMNVSTLELGDSALYLCASSLEGTAYGYTFGSGTRLTVV.

This clonotype was recorded many times. This chain uses TRBV5-1 with TRBJ1-4, with TRBD1 matching over 7 bases. Trimming cost V 1 base and J 7 bases; bases outside gene matches: 7. CDR3 length: 15 amino acids. Germline-derived CDR1 and CDR2 are SGHRS and YFSETQ. The CDR3 sequence: CASSLLRAGGEKLFF. DNA of the CDR3: TGCGCCAGCAGCTTGCTGAGGGCAGGGGGTGAAAAACTGTTTTTT. The full variable domain, with the rest looked up from reference TRBV5-1 and TRBJ1-4, is KAGVTQTPRYLIKTRGQQVTLSCSPISGHRSVSWYQQTPGQGLQFLFEYFSETQRNKGNFPGRFSGRQFSNSRSEMNVSTLELGDSALYLCASSLLRAGGEKLFFGSGTQLSVL.

This clonotype was detected many times. The V gene is TRBV5-1, the J gene TRBJ1-1; 7 nucleotides agree with TRBD1. Germline trimming cut 2 bases from V and 5 bases from J; bases unmatched to any gene: 6. The CDR3 contains 14 residues. CDR1 is SGHRS, CDR2 YFSETQ, per germline. CDR3 residues: CASSFEQGRTEAFF. The CDR3, as DNA: TGCGCCAGCAGCTTCGAACAGGGGAGGACTGAAGCTTTCTTT.

This clonotype was counted ten times or more. This chain links TRBV20-1 with TRBJ2-2, with no clear D. The ends were cut back, 3 bases at V and 0 bases at J, with 8 bases in the middle. Germline V gene data show CDR1 as DFQATT and CDR2 as SNEGSKA (reference sequence). This CDR3 comprises 14 residues. For the CDR3, the DNA is TGCAGTGCTAGTAACCTCGCGAACACCGGGGAGCTGTTTTTT. This gives the protein CSASNLANTGELFF.

In nucleotides, the CDR3 is TGTGCCAGCAGTTCGGGACAGGGATGGACTGAAGCTTTCTTT. Translating it yields CASSSGQGWTEAFF. The gene calls are TRBV6-2 or TRBV6-3 and TRBJ1-1, with TRBD1 matching over 9 bases. Germline trimming cut 4 bases from V and 5 bases from J; bases unmatched to any gene: 5. This CDR3 has 14 amino acids. CDR1 MNHEY and CDR2 SVGEGT come from the germline V gene.

This clonotype was found many times. CDR3 in DNA: TGTGCCAGCTCACCAGATATGCGACTAGCGGGGATGTACAATGAGCAGTTCTTC. Protein: CASSPDMRLAGMYNEQFF. The chain combines TRBV18 with TRBJ2-1, with 11 bases matching TRBD2. CDR3 size: 18 residues. Germline assignment: CDR1 KGHSH and CDR2 LQKENI. Trimming removed 2 bases from V and 4 bases from J; junction bases left unmatched: 10.

The chain combines TRBV18 with TRBJ1-4, with 7 bases identical to TRBD1. CDR1 and CDR2 (germline): KGHSH, LQKENI. Trimming took 1 base from V and 6 from J; bases not matched to a gene: 5. CDR3 length equals 15 residues. CDR3 sequence reads: CASSPQGQLHEKLFF. CDR3 coding DNA: TGTGCCAGCTCACCACAGGGACAGTTACATGAAAAACTGTTTTTT.